This TCR beta chain comes out of a study of identifying expanded T cells in peripheral blood. Study results and caveats: Approximately two-week clone count variance significantly increased as total template count grew. Approximately 1.2 clones differed between technical replicates, versus roughly 16 and 20 over time.

Collection occurred without any documented infections or immune events in donors. TCRdb keeps only in-frame clones here, not all; method: immunoSEQ multiplex PCR. The table lists around 100,000 clones, approximately 89% of them singletons. A note on this clone: Its antigen remains unidentified.

Sequencing was carried out using blood. The sequence was collected from a person between 18 and 75 years old in good health.

Here the CDR3 reads CASSFVSQSPYEQYF. CDR3 DNA: TGTGCCAGCAGTTTCGTATCTCAGAGTCCCTACGAGCAGTACTTC. The chain is built from TRBV27 and TRBJ2-7; D ambiguous. This CDR3 region has 15 residues. Germline loops: CDR1 MNHEY, CDR2 SMNVEV (reference sequence). Trimming shortened V by 3 bases and J by 2 bases, and 14 bases separated the two germline ends.